The 18 T cell receptor beta chains below all came from one sample that was sequenced in a study of T cell repertoires in aging, cancer and after chemotherapy. Rearranged V-D-J TRB sequences were amplified with a mixed TRB-A/B primer pool. MiXCR, run by TCRdb on the multiplex PCR reads, gives a single entry per CDR3 protein. In the table there are about 17,000 distinct CDR3 sequences, 40% to 55% of which are singletons. Peripheral blood genomic DNA, not sorted cells or RNA, was the template. What was sequenced was blood. Receptors were obtained from a human donor in good health.

The chain employs TRBV29-1 and TRBJ1-1; D remains unclear. Germline V gene sequence: CDR1 SQVTM, CDR2 ANQGSEA. This CDR3 contains 13 residues. The V gene lost 5 bases and the J gene lost 1 base, with 11 bases spanning the gap. The CDR3 loop is CSVYVSGNTEAFF. Written as DNA, the CDR3 is TGCAGCGTTTACGTCAGTGGGAACACTGAAGCTTTCTTT. Variable domain in full (rest from reference TRBV29-1 and TRBJ1-1): SAVISQKPSRDICQRGTSLTIQCQVDSQVTMMFWYRQQPGQSLTLIATANQGSEATYESGFVIDKFPISRPNLTFSTLTVSNMSPEDSSIYLCSVYVSGNTEAFFGQGTRLTVV.

The V gene is TRBV6-5, the J gene TRBJ2-3; no clear D gene. Germline-derived CDR1 and CDR2 are MNHEY and SVGAGI. The CDR3 is 16 residues long. Trimming pared 5 bases from V and 0 bases from J, leaving 15 bases between. The CDR3 protein is CASSPRGGPSTDTQYF. In DNA form, the CDR3 reads TGTGCCAGCAGTCCGCGTGGTGGGCCTAGCACAGATACGCAGTATTTT.

This clonotype was observed a few times. The chain is built from TRBV29-1 and TRBJ1-4, with 9 bases lining up with TRBD1. V lost 6 bases and J lost 5; bases outside the gene matches: 4. Germline V gives CDR1 SQVTM, CDR2 ANQGSEA. The CDR3 contains 13 residues. Here the CDR3 reads CSVRQGENEKLFF. The DNA for the CDR3 is TGCAGCGTGAGACAGGGGGAAAATGAAAAACTGTTTTTT.

This CDR3 is CASSSTTGRGGYTF. In DNA, the CDR3 is TGTGCCAGCAGCTCAACGACAGGGAGGGGCGGCTACACCTTC. This sequence joins TRBV5-5 and TRBJ1-2; 7 positions match TRBD1. V trimming: 3 bases; J trimming: 8 bases; junction bases outside the gene matches: 10. This CDR3 comprises 14 residues. Germline assignment: CDR1 SGHKS and CDR2 YYEKEE (reference sequence).

The CDR3 spells CASSERTSGSYEQYF. Written as DNA, the CDR3 is TGTGCCAGCAGTGAGAGGACTAGCGGGTCCTACGAGCAGTACTTC. The chain joins TRBV27 to TRBJ2-7, with 11 bases that match TRBD2. The germline gives CDR1 MNHEY, CDR2 SMNVEV (reference sequence). The CDR3 spans 15 residues. The ends lost 5 bases at V and 1 base at J; junction bases unmatched: 4.

For this clonotype: An end of the junction differs from the germline gene, which may be a read error. This rearrangement joins TRBV29-1 to TRBJ2-7; 11 bases fit TRBD2. The CDR3 runs to 17 residues. CDR1 and CDR2 (germline): SQVTM, ANQGSEA. The CDR3 protein is CSVEDLLLAGVSFEQYF. As DNA, the CDR3 is TGCAGCGTTGAAGATCTTTTACTAGCGGGAGTATCCTTCGAGCAGTACTTC.

The chain recombines TRBV29-1 with TRBJ2-1, with D tentatively TRBD2 (6 bases). CDR3 length: 13 amino acids. The germline V gene encodes CDR1 SQVTM and CDR2 ANQGSEA. V shed 3 bases and J shed 1 base, with 7 bases lying between them. CDR3 protein: CSVDRGSYNEQFF. In DNA form, the CDR3 reads TGCAGCGTTGACCGGGGGTCCTACAATGAGCAGTTCTTC.

This clonotype turned up a few times. This chain uses TRBV5-4 with TRBJ1-4; a weak D match, TRBD1 (5 bases). The CDR3 runs to 16 residues. The germline V gene has CDR1 SGHNT and CDR2 YYREEE (reference sequence). Trimming took off 0 bases at V and 5 bases at J, with 14 bases between the two ends. As DNA, the CDR3 is TGTGCCAGCAGCTTGGCTCCAACTGGGGGGAATGAAAAACTGTTTTTT. It yields the protein CASSLAPTGGNEKLFF.

The DNA for the CDR3 is TGCAGCGTCCCCGGAGACGGAAACACCATATATTTT. The encoded protein is CSVPGDGNTIYF. V gene TRBV29-1 combines with J gene TRBJ1-3, with no clear D. This CDR3 contains 12 residues. Germline CDR1 reads SQVTM; CDR2 reads ANQGSEA. V lost 6 bases, J lost 4 bases, and 10 bases lay in between.

The V and J genes are TRBV6-2 or TRBV6-3 and TRBJ2-6; 7 nucleotides align to TRBD2. CDR3 length: 15 residues. V trimming: 7 bases; J trimming: 2 bases; junction bases outside the gene matches: 5. Germline V lookup: CDR1 MNHEY, CDR2 SVGEGT. For the CDR3, the DNA is TGTGCCAGCACCCCTCGGGGGGCTGGGGCCAACGTCCTGACTTTC. Translation gives CASTPRGAGANVLTF.

The gene calls are TRBV7-9 and TRBJ2-3; D is perhaps TRBD2 (6 bases). CDR3 length: 18 amino acids. Trimming took 0 bases from V and 8 from J, leaving 24 bases between them. The germline CDR1 and CDR2 sequences are SEHNR and FQNEAQ (reference sequence). CDR3 in amino acids: CASSLALGTPQEVGTQYF. DNA of the CDR3: TGTGCCAGCAGCTTAGCGTTAGGGACTCCCCAAGAAGTCGGTACGCAGTATTTT.

This chain connects TRBV19 to TRBJ2-7; TRBD2 agrees at 12 bases. Trimming took 4 bases from V and 7 from J; bases not matched to a gene: 8. The CDR3 loop spans 15 amino acids. Germline V gene data show CDR1 as LNHDA and CDR2 as SQIVND (reference sequence). CDR3 in amino acids: CASSRLAGDGSEQYF. The CDR3 DNA reads as TGTGCCAGTAGTAGACTAGCGGGAGATGGTAGTGAGCAGTACTTC.

This chain links TRBV7-6 with TRBJ2-7; D unresolved. Germline CDR1 and CDR2: SGHVS and FNYEAQ. Trimming left V 3 bases short and J 2 bases short, with 8 bases between. The CDR3 spans 13 residues. The CDR3: CASSLDVTYEQYF. DNA for the CDR3: TGTGCCAGCAGCTTGGACGTGACCTACGAGCAGTACTTC.

This rearrangement joins TRBV29-1 to TRBJ1-1; D is ambiguous. Germline assignment: CDR1 SQVTM and CDR2 ANQGSEA. The CDR3 consists of 11 residues. Trimming took off 6 bases at V and 11 bases at J, with 16 bases between the two ends. CDR3 residues: CSVHMLGSAFF. DNA for the CDR3: TGCAGCGTCCATATGTTGGGTTCCGCTTTCTTT.

In the case of this clonotype: Sequence at one end of the junction differs from germline and may be a read error. The chain has TRBV27 and TRBJ2-7; D is possibly TRBD2 (5 bases). CDR1 and CDR2 (germline): MNHEY, SMNVEV (reference sequence). The CDR3 runs to 14 residues. The CDR3 sequence: CANSLGGLPYEQYF. Here the CDR3 DNA reads TGTGCCAACAGTTTAGGCGGACTTCCCTACGAGCAGTACTTC.

The chain is built from TRBV6-5 and TRBJ2-1, with 8 nucleotides matching TRBD2. CDR3 length equals 17 residues. Germline values: CDR1 MNHEY, CDR2 SVGAGI. V was clipped by 0 bases and J by 1 base; unmatched bases: 5. CDR3 region: CASSYSEREPSYNEQFF. CDR3 bases: TGTGCCAGCAGTTACTCGGAGCGGGAGCCTTCCTACAATGAGCAGTTCTTC.

The chain couples TRBV29-1 to TRBJ2-2; possibly TRBD1 for D (6 bases). This CDR3 comprises 11 residues. Looked up from germline, CDR1 is SQVTM and CDR2 is ANQGSEA. V was pared by 6 bases and J by 6 bases, with 8 bases between. As DNA, the CDR3 is TGCAGCGTGGGGGCTTCCGGGGAGCTGTTTTTT. Translating gives CSVGASGELFF.

V usage is TRBV15 and J usage is TRBJ2-1; 10 bases agree with TRBD2. CDR1 LNHNV and CDR2 YYDKDF come from the germline V gene (reference sequence). V dropped 9 bases and J dropped 7; count of bases not matched to a gene: 15. The length of the CDR3 is 16 residues. The CDR3 coding sequence is TGTGCCACAGTCACCACCAGCGGGAGGGCCTTGAATGAGCAGTTCTTC. Protein sequence: CATVTTSGRALNEQFF.